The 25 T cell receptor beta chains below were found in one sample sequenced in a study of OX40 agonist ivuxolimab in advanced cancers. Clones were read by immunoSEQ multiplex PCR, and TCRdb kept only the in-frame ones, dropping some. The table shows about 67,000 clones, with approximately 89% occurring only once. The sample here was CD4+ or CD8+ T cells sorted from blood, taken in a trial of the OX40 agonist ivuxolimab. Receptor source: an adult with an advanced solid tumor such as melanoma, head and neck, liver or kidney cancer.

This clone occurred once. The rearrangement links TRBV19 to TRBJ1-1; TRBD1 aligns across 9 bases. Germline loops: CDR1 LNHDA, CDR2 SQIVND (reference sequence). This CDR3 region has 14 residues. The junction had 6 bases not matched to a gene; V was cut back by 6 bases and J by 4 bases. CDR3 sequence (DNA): TGTGCCAGTAGGTACAGGGGGCACGGCACTGAAGCTTTCTTT. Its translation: CASRYRGHGTEAFF.

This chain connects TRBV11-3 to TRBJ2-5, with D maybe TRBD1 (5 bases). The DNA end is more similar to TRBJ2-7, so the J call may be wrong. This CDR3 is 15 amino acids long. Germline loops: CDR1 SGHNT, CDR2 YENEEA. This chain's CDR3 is CASSPPRDSLYEQYF. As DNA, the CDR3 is TGTGCCAGCAGCCCCCCGCGCGACAGCCTCTACGAGCAGTACTTC.

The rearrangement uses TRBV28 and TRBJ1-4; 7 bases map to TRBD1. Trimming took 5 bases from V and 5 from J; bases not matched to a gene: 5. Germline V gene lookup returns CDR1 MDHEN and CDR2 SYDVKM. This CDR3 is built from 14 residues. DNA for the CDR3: TGTGCCAGCAGTCGGGACAGCCGGAATGAAAAACTGTTTTTT. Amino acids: CASSRDSRNEKLFF.

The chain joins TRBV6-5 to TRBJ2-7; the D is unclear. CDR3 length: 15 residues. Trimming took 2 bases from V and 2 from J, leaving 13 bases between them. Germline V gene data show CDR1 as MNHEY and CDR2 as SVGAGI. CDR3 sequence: CASSYATSGPYEQYF. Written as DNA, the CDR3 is TGTGCCAGCAGTTACGCGACGTCCGGACCCTACGAGCAGTACTTC.

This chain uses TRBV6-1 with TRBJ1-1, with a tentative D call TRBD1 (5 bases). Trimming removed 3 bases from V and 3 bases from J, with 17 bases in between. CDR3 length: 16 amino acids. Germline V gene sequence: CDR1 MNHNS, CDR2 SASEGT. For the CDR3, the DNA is TGTGCCAGCAGTGATTTGGGACGGATTTGGGACACTGAAGCTTTCTTT. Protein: CASSDLGRIWDTEAFF.

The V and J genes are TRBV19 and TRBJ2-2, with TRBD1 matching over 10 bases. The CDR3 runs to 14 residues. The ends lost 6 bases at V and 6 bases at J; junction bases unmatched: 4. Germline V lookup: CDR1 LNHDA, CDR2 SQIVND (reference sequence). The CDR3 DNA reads TGTGCCAGTAGCAGGACAGGGGGAGCCGGGGAGCTGTTTTTT. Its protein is CASSRTGGAGELFF.

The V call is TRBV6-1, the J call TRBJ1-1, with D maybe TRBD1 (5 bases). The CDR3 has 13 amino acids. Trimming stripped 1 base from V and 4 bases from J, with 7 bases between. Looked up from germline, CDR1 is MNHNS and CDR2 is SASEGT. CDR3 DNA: TGTGCCAGCAGTGAAGGGGGCATCACTGAAGCTTTCTTT. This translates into CASSEGGITEAFF.

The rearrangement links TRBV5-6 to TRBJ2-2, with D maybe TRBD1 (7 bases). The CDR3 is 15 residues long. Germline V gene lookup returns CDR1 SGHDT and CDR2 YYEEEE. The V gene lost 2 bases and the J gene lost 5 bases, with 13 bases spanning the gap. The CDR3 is CASSFGAGGTGELFF. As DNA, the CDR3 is TGTGCCAGCAGCTTCGGCGCAGGGGGGACCGGGGAGCTGTTTTTT.

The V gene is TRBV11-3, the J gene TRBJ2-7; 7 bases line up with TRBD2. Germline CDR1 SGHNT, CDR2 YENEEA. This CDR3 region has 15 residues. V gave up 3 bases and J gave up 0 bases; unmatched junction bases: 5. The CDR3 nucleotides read TGTGCCAGCAGCTTGAATGGGGGGGGCTCCTACGAGCAGTACTTC. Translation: CASSLNGGGSYEQYF. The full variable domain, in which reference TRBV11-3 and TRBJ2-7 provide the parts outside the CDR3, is EAGVVQSPRYKIIEKKQPVAFWCNPISGHNTLYWYLQNLGQGPELLIRYENEEAVDDSQLPKDRFSAERLKGVDSTLKIQPAELGDSAVYLCASSLNGGGSYEQYFGPGTRLTVT.

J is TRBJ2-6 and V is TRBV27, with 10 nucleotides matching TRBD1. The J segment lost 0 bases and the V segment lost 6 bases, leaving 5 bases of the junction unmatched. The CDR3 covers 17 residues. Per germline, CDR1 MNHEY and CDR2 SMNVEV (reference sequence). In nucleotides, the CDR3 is TGTGCCAGCAGGCCGCGACAGGGGGCCTCTGGGGCCAACGTCCTGACTTTC. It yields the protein CASRPRQGASGANVLTF.

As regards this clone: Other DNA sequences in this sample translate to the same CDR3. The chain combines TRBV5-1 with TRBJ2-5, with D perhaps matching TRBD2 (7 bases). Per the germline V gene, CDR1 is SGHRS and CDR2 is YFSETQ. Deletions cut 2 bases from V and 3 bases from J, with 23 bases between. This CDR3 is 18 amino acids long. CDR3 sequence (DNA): TGCGCCAGCAGCTTAGCCTTTTTCGCACAGGGAGGGAAAGAGACCCAGTACTTC. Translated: CASSLAFFAQGGKETQYF. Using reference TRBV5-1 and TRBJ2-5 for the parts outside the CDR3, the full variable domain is KAGVTQTPRYLIKTRGQQVTLSCSPISGHRSVSWYQQTPGQGLQFLFEYFSETQRNKGNFPGRFSGRQFSNSRSEMNVSTLELGDSALYLCASSLAFFAQGGKETQYFGPGTRLLVL.

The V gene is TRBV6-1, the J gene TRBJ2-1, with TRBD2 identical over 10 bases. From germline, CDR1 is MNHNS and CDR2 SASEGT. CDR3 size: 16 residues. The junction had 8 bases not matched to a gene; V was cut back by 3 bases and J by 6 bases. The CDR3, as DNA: TGTGCCAGCAGTGATAAGCGGGAGGGCCGTCGCAATGAGCAGTTCTTC. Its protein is CASSDKREGRRNEQFF.

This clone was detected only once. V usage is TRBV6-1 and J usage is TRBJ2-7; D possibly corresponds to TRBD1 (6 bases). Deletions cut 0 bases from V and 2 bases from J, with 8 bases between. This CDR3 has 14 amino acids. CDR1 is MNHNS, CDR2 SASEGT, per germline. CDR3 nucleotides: TGTGCCAGCAGTGAAGCGTACAGGGCCTACGAGCAGTACTTC. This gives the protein CASSEAYRAYEQYF.

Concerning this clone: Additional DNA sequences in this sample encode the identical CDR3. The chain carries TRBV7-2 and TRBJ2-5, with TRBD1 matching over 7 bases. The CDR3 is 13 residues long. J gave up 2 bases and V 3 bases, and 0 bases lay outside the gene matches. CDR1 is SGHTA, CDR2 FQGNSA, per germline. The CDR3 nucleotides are TGTGCCAGCAGCTTGGACAGGCAAGAGACCCAGTACTTC. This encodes CASSLDRQETQYF.

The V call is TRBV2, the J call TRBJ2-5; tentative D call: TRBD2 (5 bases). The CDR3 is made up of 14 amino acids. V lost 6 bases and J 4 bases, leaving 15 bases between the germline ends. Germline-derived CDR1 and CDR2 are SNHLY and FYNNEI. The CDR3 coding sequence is TGTGCCAGCAGGAATCCTGACCGGGGAGAGACCCAGTACTTC. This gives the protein CASRNPDRGETQYF.

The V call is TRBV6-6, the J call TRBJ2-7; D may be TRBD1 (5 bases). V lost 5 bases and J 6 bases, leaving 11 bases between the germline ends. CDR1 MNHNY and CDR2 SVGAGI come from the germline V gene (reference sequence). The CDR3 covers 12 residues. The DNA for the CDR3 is TGTGCCAGCAGTCAAACACAGGCCGAGCAGTACTTC. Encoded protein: CASSQTQAEQYF.

CDR3 region: CASTPTSLGEQFF. CDR3 bases: TGTGCCAGCACTCCGACTAGTCTCGGTGAGCAGTTCTTC. The chain carries TRBV28 and TRBJ2-1; D is possibly TRBD2 (6 bases). The germline V gene has CDR1 MDHEN and CDR2 SYDVKM. Trimming took 7 bases from V and 9 from J, leaving 16 bases between them. The CDR3 has 13 amino acids.

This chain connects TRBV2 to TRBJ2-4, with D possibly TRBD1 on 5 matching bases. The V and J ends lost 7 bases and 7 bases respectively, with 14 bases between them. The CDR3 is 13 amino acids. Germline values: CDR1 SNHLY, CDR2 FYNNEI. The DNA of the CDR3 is TGTGCCAGCAATGGGCAGGGCCCGAACATTCAGTACTTC. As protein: CASNGQGPNIQYF.

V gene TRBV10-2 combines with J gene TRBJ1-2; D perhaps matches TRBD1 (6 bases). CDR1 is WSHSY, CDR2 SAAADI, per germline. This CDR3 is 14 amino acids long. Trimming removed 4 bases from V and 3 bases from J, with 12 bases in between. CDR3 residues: CASSGAGVDYGYTF. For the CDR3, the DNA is TGCGCCAGCAGTGGGGCAGGGGTTGACTATGGCTACACCTTC.

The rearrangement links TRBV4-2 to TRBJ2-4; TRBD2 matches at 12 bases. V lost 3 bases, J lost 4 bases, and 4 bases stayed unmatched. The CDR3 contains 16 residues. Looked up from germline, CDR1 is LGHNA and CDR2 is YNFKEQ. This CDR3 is CASSQVGTSGKNIQYF. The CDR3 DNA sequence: TGTGCCAGCAGCCAGGTGGGGACTAGCGGGAAAAACATTCAGTACTTC.

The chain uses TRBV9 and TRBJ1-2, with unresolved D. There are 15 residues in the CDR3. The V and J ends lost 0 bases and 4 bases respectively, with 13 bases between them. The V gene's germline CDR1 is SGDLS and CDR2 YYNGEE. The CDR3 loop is CASSVDPSGSYGYTF. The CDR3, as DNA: TGTGCCAGCAGCGTAGACCCATCTGGTAGCTATGGCTACACCTTC.

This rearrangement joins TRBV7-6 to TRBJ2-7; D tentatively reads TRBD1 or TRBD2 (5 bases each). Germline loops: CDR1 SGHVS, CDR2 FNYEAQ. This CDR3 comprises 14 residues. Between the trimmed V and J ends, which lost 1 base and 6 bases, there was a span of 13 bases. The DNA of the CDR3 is TGTGCCAGCAGCTTAGACCGAGGGACGTCCGAGCAGTACTTC. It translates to CASSLDRGTSEQYF.

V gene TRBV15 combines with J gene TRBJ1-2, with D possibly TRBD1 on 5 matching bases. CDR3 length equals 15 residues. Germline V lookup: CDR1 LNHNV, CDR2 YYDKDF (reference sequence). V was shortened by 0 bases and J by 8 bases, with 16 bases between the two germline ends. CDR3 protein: CATSRDLEGAGGYTF. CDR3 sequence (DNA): TGTGCCACCAGCAGAGATCTAGAAGGGGCGGGAGGCTACACCTTC.

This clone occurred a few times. CDR3 in amino acids: CATSRDRQGWEKLFF. CDR3 nucleotides: TGTGCCACCAGCAGAGATCGACAGGGATGGGAAAAACTGTTTTTT. The chain links TRBV15 to TRBJ1-4; TRBD1 agrees at 7 bases. Germline CDR1 and CDR2: LNHNV and YYDKDF (reference sequence). CDR3 size: 15 residues. The J segment lost 8 bases and the V segment lost 0 bases, leaving 6 bases of the junction unmatched. Combining the CDR3 with reference TRBV15 and TRBJ1-4 gives the whole variable domain DAMVIQNPRYQVTQFGKPVTLSCSQTLNHNVMYWYQQKSSQAPKLLFHYYDKDFNNEADTPDNFQSRRPNTSFCFLDIRSPGLGDTAMYLCATSRDRQGWEKLFFGSGTQLSVL.

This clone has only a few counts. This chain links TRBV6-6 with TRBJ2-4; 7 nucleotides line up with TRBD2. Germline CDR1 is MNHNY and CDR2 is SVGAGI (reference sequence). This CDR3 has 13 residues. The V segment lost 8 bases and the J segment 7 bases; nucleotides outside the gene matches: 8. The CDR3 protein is CASEGRAGNIQYF. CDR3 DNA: TGTGCCAGCGAGGGGAGGGCGGGGAACATTCAGTACTTC.